This T cell receptor (beta chain) was found in a study of cytomegalovirus exposure and HLA in healthy donors. Assay used: immunoSEQ multiplex PCR; TCRdb lists only in-frame clones, some missing. The table has about 98,000 clones, roughly 94% seen once. General study points: The authors confirmed in vitro that a few CMV-associated chains were specific for CMV antigens.

CDR3 length: 14 residues. With V trimmed by 4 bases and J by 8 bases, 10 bases remained unmatched. The germline V gene has CDR1 LGHNA and CDR2 YNFKEQ. Points on this clone: Its antigen is currently unknown.

Sample: PBMCs. The clonotype originates from a young woman in good health and CMV-seronegative. The rearrangement uses TRBV4-2 and TRBJ1-2; 7 nucleotides agree with TRBD1. CDR3 amino acids: CASSLRDRAGGYTF. In nucleotides, the CDR3 is TGTGCCAGCAGCCTACGTGACAGGGCCGGGGGCTACACCTTC.